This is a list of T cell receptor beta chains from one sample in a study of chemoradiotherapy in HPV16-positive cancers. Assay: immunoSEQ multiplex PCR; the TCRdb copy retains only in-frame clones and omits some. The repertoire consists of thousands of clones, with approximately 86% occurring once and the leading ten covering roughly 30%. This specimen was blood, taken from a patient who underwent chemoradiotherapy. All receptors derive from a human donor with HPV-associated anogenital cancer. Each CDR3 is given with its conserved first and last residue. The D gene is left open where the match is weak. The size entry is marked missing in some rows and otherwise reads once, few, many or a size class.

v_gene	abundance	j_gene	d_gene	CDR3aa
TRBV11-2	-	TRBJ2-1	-	CASSLEITGFDNEQFF
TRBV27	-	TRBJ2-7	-	CASSLNSVGLEQYF
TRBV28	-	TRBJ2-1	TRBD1	CASSSDRQYNEQFF
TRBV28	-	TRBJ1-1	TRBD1	CASSPSDREKAFF
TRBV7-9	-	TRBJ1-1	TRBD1	CASSLQDRGQAFF
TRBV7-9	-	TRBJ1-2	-	CASSEPWEGNGYTF
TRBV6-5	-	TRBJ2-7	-	CASSGTRGTSVEQYF
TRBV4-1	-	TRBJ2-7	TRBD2	CASSQGAGVVYEQYF
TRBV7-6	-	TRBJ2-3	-	CASSTLGADTQYF
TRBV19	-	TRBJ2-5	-	CASSMSPETQYF
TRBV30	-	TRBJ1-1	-	CAPLLTEAFF
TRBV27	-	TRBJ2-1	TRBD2	CASSWEIAGVNEQFF
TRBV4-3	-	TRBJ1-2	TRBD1	CASSQARGDYGYTF
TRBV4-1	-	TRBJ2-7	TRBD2	CASSPAGGYSYEQYF
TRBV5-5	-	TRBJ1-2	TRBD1	CASSLSQGGISYTF
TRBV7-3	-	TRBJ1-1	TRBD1	CASSIGTGGTEAFF
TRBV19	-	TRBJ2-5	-	CASSIGRGGPGETQYF
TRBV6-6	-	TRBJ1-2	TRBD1	CASSHTGALNYGYTF
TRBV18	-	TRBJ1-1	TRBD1	CASSLSTGGNTEAFF
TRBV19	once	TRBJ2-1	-	CASSIVDNEQFF
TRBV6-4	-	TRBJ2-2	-	CASRTNTGELFF
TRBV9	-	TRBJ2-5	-	CASSVGAGLRGETQYF
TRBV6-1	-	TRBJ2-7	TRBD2	CASSEGGGGAYEQYF
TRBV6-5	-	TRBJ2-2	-	CASSPLVGTGELFF
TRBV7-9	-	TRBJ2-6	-	CASSLNRDSGANVLTF
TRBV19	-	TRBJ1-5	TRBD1	CASSVPGTADQPQHF
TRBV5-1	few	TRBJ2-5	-	CASSQGLEETQYF
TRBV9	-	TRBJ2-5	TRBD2	CASSVGGTSAQETQYF
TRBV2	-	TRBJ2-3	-	CASNDVGTDTQYF
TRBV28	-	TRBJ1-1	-	CASRSTANTEAFF
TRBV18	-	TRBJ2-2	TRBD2	CASSPSGLAGTGELFF
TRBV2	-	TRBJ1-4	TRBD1	CASSVFQGAYEKLFF
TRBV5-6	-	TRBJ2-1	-	CASSGGGGNEQFF
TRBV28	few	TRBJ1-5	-	CASSPTQPQPQHF
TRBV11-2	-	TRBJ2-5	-	CASSYEETQYF
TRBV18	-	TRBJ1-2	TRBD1	CASSQDPGTGPNYGYTF
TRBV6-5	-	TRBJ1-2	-	CASSWTDSAVYGYTF
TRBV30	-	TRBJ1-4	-	CAWSVQGTEKLFF
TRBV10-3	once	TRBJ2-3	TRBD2	CATRLAPPDTQYF
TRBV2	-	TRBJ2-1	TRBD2	CASSEQREGYNEQFF
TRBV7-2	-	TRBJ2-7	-	CASSRDPSSYEQYF
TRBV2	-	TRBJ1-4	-	CASSDGAGVREKLFF
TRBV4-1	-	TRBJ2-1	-	CASSQAASRSYNEQFF
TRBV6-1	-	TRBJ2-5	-	CASSRVMETQYF
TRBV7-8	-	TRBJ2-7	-	CASSAGRGLPYEQYF